These T cell receptor beta chains were read from a single sample in a study of blood T cell repertoires in COVID-19. Repertoires were generated with immunoSEQ multiplex PCR, while TCRdb's copy carries only in-frame clones and drops some. The sample consists of about 26,000 clones, around nine tenths of them appearing once. Sequencing was performed on peripheral blood. The receptor set was obtained from a human donor in a cohort sampled during active COVID-19. Each CDR3 is given with its conserved first and last residue.

J	V	CDR3
TRBJ2-7	TRBV6-1	CASSENTVSSYEQYF
TRBJ2-3	TRBV28	CASRAGGYTDTQYF
TRBJ2-7	TRBV5-1	CASSLALAGRTYEQYF
TRBJ2-1	TRBV7-9	CASSFGPAGVLGYEQFF
TRBJ1-1	TRBV24-1	CATSGQGGTEAFF
TRBJ1-5	TRBV2	CASRARTGGSQPQHF
TRBJ1-5	TRBV9	CASSAGQGGIQPQHF
TRBJ2-1	TRBV6-4	CASSGTHRDYNEQFF
TRBJ2-3	TRBV4-2	CASSLSGGFTDTQYF
TRBJ2-5	TRBV9	CASSVGGGLQETQYF
TRBJ2-7	TRBV5-1	CASSYTGTGYEQYF
TRBJ2-2	TRBV19	CASAERSGSVTGELFF
TRBJ1-3	TRBV7-9	CASSASGTGTGGNTIYF
TRBJ1-2	TRBV6-5	CASSYLSANYGYTF
TRBJ2-5	TRBV3-1/TRBV3-2	CASSPTSGEETQYF
TRBJ1-1	TRBV19	CASTSRDRGFPGEAFF
TRBJ2-5	TRBV28	CASRETGRQETQYF
TRBJ1-1	TRBV28	CASSLGHPNTEAFF
TRBJ1-2	TRBV10-3	CAISALTGNYGYTF
TRBJ1-2	TRBV7-9	CASSSGQGREDTF
TRBJ1-4	TRBV5-1	CASSFRTGGIATNEKLFF
TRBJ1-5	TRBV5-8	CASSPGTGLNQPQHF
TRBJ2-2	TRBV5-1	CASSTGQGGLTVLFF
TRBJ2-5	TRBV24-1	CATSDTGLKETQYF
TRBJ1-6	TRBV7-9	CASSLQNSPLHF
TRBJ2-7	TRBV4-2	CASSPGTSGLLEQYF
TRBJ2-7	TRBV5-4	CASSVSGTTPYEQYF
TRBJ2-1	TRBV4-2	CASAGGNEQFF
TRBJ2-2	TRBV19	CASRPGQGTGELFF
TRBJ1-6	TRBV2	CASRPGGYSPLHF
TRBJ1-2	TRBV6-6	CASSLRQDVYGYTF
TRBJ2-7	TRBV7-2	CASSPVGGGTYEQYF
TRBJ1-5	TRBV10-2	CASSGKDRVYNQPQHF
TRBJ2-5	TRBV5-1	CASSLGTSGGPETQYF
TRBJ2-5	TRBV7-8	CASSGLRELQETQYF
TRBJ2-3	TRBV6-6	CASSYGTSTHTQYF
TRBJ2-3	TRBV19	CASSTGAGTTFEAQYF
TRBJ1-1	TRBV11-3	CASSPKKGGTEAFF
TRBJ2-2	TRBV4-1	CASTQRGGNTGELFF
TRBJ2-2	TRBV10-2	CASSGLAGGPVTGELFF
TRBJ2-7	TRBV4-1	CASSPRRLAGGSSYEQYF
TRBJ2-3	TRBV5-4	CASSFYRGDTQYF
TRBJ2-2	TRBV7-8	CASSPVGGHRNTGELFF